The clone carrying this T cell receptor (beta chain) was recorded once. Using immunoSEQ multiplex PCR, the repertoire was profiled, and TCRdb retains in-frame clones only, with some absent. The repertoire holds 2 million to 3 million clones, with roughly 93% as singletons. The data derive from a study of shared clonotypes between healthy human individuals. The sequence came from a man aged 18 to 30 in good health. Some clones in this sample may be carry-over from other donors' samples. The sample taken for sequencing was naive CD4+ T cells from PBMCs. Subset in this sample: CD45RA+ positively selected.

In DNA, the CDR3 is TGTGCCAGCAGCTTACAACTTGACACTGAAGCTTTCTTT. Translated: CASSLQLDTEAFF. V gene TRBV7-3 combines with J gene TRBJ1-1; D not resolved. CDR3 size: 13 residues. Per germline, CDR1 SGHTA and CDR2 FQGTGA. V was shortened by 2 bases and J by 3 bases, with 7 bases between the two germline ends.